The TCR beta chain described here comes from a study of T cells after yellow fever vaccination. Per the germline V gene, CDR1 is SGHTA and CDR2 is FQGNSA. The CDR3 runs to 15 residues. V dropped 2 bases and J dropped 6 bases, with 16 bases sitting between them. TCRdb called the 5' RACE reads again in MiXCR, with one record for every CDR3 protein. The repertoire holds some 600,000 distinct CDR3 sequences, about 12% seen once, with about 16% in the top ten. This clonotype was seen a few times. This sequence was found in a young man who received the YFV17D yellow fever vaccine. The sample here was PBMCs, taken on the day of the yellow fever booster vaccination. The rearrangement joins TRBV7-2 to TRBJ1-2; a possible D gene is TRBD1 (5 bases). The CDR3 nucleotides are TGTGCCAGCAGCTTACGCGCAGCCAGGGTGGATGGCTACACCTTC. Its protein product is CASSLRAARVDGYTF.